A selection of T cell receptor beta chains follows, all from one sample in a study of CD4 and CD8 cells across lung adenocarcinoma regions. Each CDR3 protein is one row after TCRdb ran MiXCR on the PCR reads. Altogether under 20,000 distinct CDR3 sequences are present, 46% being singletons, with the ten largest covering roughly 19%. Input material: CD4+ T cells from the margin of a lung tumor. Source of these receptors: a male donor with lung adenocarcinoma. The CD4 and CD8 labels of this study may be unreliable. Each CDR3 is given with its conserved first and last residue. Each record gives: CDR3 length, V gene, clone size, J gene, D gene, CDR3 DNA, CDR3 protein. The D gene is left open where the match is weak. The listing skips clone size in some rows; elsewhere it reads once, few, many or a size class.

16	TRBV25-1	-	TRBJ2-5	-	TGTGCCAGCAGTGAATTCGGGGGACGGGACCAAGATACGCAGTACTTC	CASSEFGGRDQDTQYF
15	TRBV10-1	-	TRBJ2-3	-	TGCGCCAGCAGTGAGGGGAAGGGAGCCACAAATACGCAGTATTTT	CASSEGKGATNTQYF
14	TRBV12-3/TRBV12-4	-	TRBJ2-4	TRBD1	TGTGCCAGCAGTCCGGGACAGGGGACAGATATTCAGTATTTC	CASSPGQGTDIQYF
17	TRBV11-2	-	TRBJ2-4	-	TGTGCCAGCAGCTTAGTACAGGGTGGGTGGGCCAAAAACATTCAGTACTTC	CASSLVQGGWAKNIQYF
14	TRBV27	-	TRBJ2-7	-	TGTGGCGGCACGGGGACGGGGGCCACAGATACGCAGTACTTC	CGGTGTGATDTQYF
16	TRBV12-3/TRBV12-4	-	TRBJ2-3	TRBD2	TGTGCCAGCGCCTTCGGGGGGGACGGAGGGGCAGATACGCAGTATTTT	CASAFGGDGGADTQYF
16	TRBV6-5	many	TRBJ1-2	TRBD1	TGTGCCAGCAGTTACCTCGGACAGGGGGCAGGTTATGGCTACACCTTC	CASSYLGQGAGYGYTF
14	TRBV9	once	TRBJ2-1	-	TGTGCCAGCAGCCCAGGCGCCATGGACTACGAGCAGTTCTTC	CASSPGAMDYEQFF
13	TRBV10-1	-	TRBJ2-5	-	TGCGCCAGCAGTGAGGGGACTCAAGAGACCCAGTACTTC	CASSEGTQETQYF
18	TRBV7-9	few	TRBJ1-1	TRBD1	TGTGCCAGCAGCTTAGATAAGGCCCGAGGGACAGACGACACTGAAGCTTTCTTT	CASSLDKARGTDDTEAFF
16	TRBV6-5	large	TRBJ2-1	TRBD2	TGTGCCAGCCTACTAGCGGGCACTAGCTCCTACAATGAGCAGTTCTTC	CASLLAGTSSYNEQFF
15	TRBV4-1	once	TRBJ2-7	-	TGCGCCAGCAGCCATGACTCGCTGGGAGCTTACGAGCAGTACTTC	CASSHDSLGAYEQYF
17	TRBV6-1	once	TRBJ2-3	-	TGTGCCAGCAAGAGGGGGGGGGGGGGCTGTGCCCCAGATACCCAGTACTTT	CASKRGGGGCAPDTQYF
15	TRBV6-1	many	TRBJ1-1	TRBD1	TGTGCCAGCAAAACAGGGGGCCTGTTTATAACTGAAGCTTTCTTT	CASKTGGLFITEAFF
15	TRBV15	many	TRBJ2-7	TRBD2	TGTGCCACCAGCAGAGTTAGCGGGAACTCCTACGAGCAGTACTTC	CATSRVSGNSYEQYF
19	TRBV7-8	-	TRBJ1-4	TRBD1	TGTGCCAGCAGCCCTTCCCCGGGACAGGGGAGGGGCCCTCGAGAAAAACTGTTTTTT	CASSPSPGQGRGPREKLFF
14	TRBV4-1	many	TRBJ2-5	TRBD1	TGCGCCAGCAGCCACCCGGACAGGGAAGAGACCCAGTACTTC	CASSHPDREETQYF
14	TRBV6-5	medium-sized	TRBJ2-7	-	TGTGCCAGCTCCAATGGGATAGGGCCCTACGAGCAGTACTTC	CASSNGIGPYEQYF
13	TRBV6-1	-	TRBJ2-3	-	TGTGCCAGCAGTGAATTGAGGGGTGAGACGCAGTATTTT	CASSELRGETQYF
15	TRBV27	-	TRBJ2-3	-	TGTGCCGGGGGGACGGGGTTTCGAGACCCAGATACGCAGTATTTT	CAGGTGFRDPDTQYF
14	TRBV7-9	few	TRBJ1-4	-	TGTGCCAGCAGCTTCGAAGCAACTAATGAAAAACTGTTTTTT	CASSFEATNEKLFF
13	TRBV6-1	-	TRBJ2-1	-	TGTGCCAGCAGTCAAAACTCCCGCTACGAGCAGTTCTTC	CASSQNSRYEQFF
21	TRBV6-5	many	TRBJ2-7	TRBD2	TGTGCCAGCAGTTACCCCGAGGGCCTGGGTCTAGCGGGAGGGACTTTCTACGAGCAGTACTTC	CASSYPEGLGLAGGTFYEQYF
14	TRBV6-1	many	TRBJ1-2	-	TGTGCCAGCAGTGAAGCGTGGGTCCCTCGGGGCTACACCTTC	CASSEAWVPRGYTF
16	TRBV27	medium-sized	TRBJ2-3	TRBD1	TGTGCCAGCAGTTTAGTCGGGACAGCCCTCACAGATACGCAGTATTTT	CASSLVGTALTDTQYF
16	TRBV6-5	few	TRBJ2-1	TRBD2	TGTGCCAGCAGTTACCCCGGGACTAGCGGAAACAATGAGCAGTTCTTC	CASSYPGTSGNNEQFF
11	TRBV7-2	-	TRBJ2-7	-	TGTGCCAGCAGCCCCTTCTACGAGCAGTACTTC	CASSPFYEQYF
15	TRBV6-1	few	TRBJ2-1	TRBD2	TGTGCCAGCACCCTAAGCGGGAGGGAAACTAATGAGCAGTTCTTC	CASTLSGRETNEQFF
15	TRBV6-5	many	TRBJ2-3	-	TGTGCCAGCAGTTACAGGGGTTCTAGCACAGATACGCAGTATTTT	CASSYRGSSTDTQYF
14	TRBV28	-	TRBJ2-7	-	TGTGCCAGCAGTTTTGCCCAAGCCGCCTACGAGCAGTACTTC	CASSFAQAAYEQYF
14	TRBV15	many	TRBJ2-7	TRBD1	TGTGCCACCAGCAGAGGGACAGGGGGAAACGAGCAGTACTTC	CATSRGTGGNEQYF
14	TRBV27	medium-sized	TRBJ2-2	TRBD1	TGTGCCAGCACCGACAGGGTGAACACCGGGGAGCTGTTTTTT	CASTDRVNTGELFF
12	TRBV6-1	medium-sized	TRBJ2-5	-	TGTGCCAGCAGTCAGCTTGAAGAGACCCAGTACTTC	CASSQLEETQYF
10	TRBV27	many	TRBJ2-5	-	TGTGCCAGCAGTTTAGAGACCCAGTACTTC	CASSLETQYF
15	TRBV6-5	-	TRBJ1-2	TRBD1	TGTGCCAGCAGTTCCGGGACAGGGGGCGCAGATGGCTACACCTTC	CASSSGTGGADGYTF